This T cell receptor beta chain was obtained from a study of CD4 T cells in relation to SARS-CoV-2 and coronaviruses. The overall study: Convalescent donors were aged about 20 to 80, with median roughly 40 years. Two subjects were Hispanic; patients were fewer than ten males and a handful of females.

This table comes from immunoSEQ multiplex PCR, and its TCRdb copy is limited to in-frame clones, with some not included. The sample has 58,000 or so clones, 92% seen once. This clone appeared once. The germline gives CDR1 SGHRS, CDR2 YFSETQ. CDR3 size: 15 residues. Trimming took 0 bases from V and 0 from J, leaving 9 bases between them. The V gene is TRBV5-1, the J gene TRBJ1-1; no clear D. The sample consisted of naive CD4+ T cells from PBMCs. Subset defined: naive CD4+ T cells isolated by negative enrichment. The clonotype originates from an adult with COVID-19. CDR3 DNA: TGCGCCAGCAGCTTGGTTACAAACCTGAACACTGAAGCTTTCTTT. Protein: CASSLVTNLNTEAFF.